One sample yielded the 24 T cell receptor beta chains listed below, sequenced in a study of T cell responses to AZD1222 COVID-19 vaccine. Assay used: immunoSEQ multiplex PCR; TCRdb lists only in-frame clones, some missing. Of 150,000 or so clones listed, 85% to 95% are singletons. This specimen consisted of peripheral blood, obtained on day 0 of AZD1222 vaccination. The source is an adult in good health.

This rearrangement joins TRBV9 to TRBJ2-7; 7 bases fit TRBD1. After removal of 3 bases from V and 3 bases from J, the junction contained 3 bases not matched to a gene. CDR1 and CDR2 from the germline V gene are SGDLS and YYNGEE. The CDR3 is 13 amino acids. The CDR3 spells CASSGDSLYEQYF. CDR3 coding DNA: TGTGCCAGCAGCGGGGACAGCCTCTACGAGCAGTACTTC.

The chain employs TRBV3-1 (or the pseudogene TRBV3-2) and TRBJ1-1, with TRBD1 matching over 12 bases. There are 16 residues in the CDR3. Unmatched junction bases numbered 5, after V lost 3 bases and J lost 3 bases. Germline V gene sequence: CDR1 LGHDT, CDR2 YNNKEL (reference sequence). The CDR3 loop is CASSQPGQGADTEAFF. The CDR3 region has the DNA TGTGCCAGCAGCCAGCCGGGACAGGGGGCCGACACTGAAGCTTTCTTT.

The CDR3 protein is CASSQGGDEQFF. In nucleotides, the CDR3 is TGTGCCAGCAGCCAAGGGGGGGATGAGCAGTTCTTC. This chain connects TRBV3-1 (or the pseudogene TRBV3-2) to TRBJ2-1, with D tentatively TRBD2 (6 bases). Germline V gene lookup returns CDR1 LGHDT and CDR2 YNNKEL (reference sequence). Trimming removed 1 base at V and 8 bases at J, with 6 bases between. The CDR3 totals 12 residues.

This chain connects TRBV11-2 to TRBJ2-5; D uncertain. Trimming pared 5 bases from V and 5 bases from J, leaving 21 bases between. Germline CDR1 and CDR2: SGHAT and FQNNGV. There are 16 residues in the CDR3. The CDR3 sequence is CASSNIEAPESETQYF. The CDR3 bases are TGTGCCAGCAGCAATATTGAAGCCCCAGAAAGTGAGACCCAGTACTTC.

The J gene is TRBJ2-2, the V gene TRBV10-1, with D perhaps TRBD2 (5 bases). This CDR3 has 14 residues. From germline, CDR1 is WNHNN and CDR2 SYGVQD (reference sequence). V dropped 4 bases and J dropped 7 bases, with 13 bases sitting between them. The CDR3 coding sequence is TGCGCCAGCAGTGTTGACCCGGGGAGCGGGGAGCTGTTTTTT. It is translated as CASSVDPGSGELFF.

The chain couples TRBV5-6 to TRBJ1-2, with TRBD1 matching over 10 bases. Germline CDR1 reads SGHDT; CDR2 reads YYEEEE. This CDR3 has 16 residues. Trimming took 0 bases from V and 3 from J; bases not matched to a gene: 5. This CDR3 is CASSLALGQGHYGYTF. For the CDR3, the DNA is TGTGCCAGCAGCTTGGCCCTGGGACAGGGGCACTATGGCTACACCTTC.

With regard to this clone: The same CDR3 can be traced to other DNA sequences in this sample. DNA of the CDR3: TGTGCCAGCAGCCCTACATCCTACGAGCAGTACTTC. Protein sequence: CASSPTSYEQYF. The chain is built from TRBV12-3 or TRBV12-4 and TRBJ2-7; D unresolved. The CDR3 contains 12 residues. V lost 6 bases and J 1 base, leaving 7 bases between the germline ends.

This chain links TRBV27 with TRBJ2-1; weak D call: TRBD2 (5 bases). The CDR3 runs to 14 residues. V dropped 7 bases and J dropped 3 bases, with 13 bases sitting between them. Germline CDR1 and CDR2: MNHEY and SMNVEV (reference sequence). CDR3 bases: TGTGCCAGCACCGAGCGGTCAGGCTACAATGAGCAGTTCTTC. Its protein is CASTERSGYNEQFF.

In nucleotides, the CDR3 is TGTGCCAGCAGTTACTCTTATTCGGGGGCAAGGGAGCAGTTCTTC. This gives the protein CASSYSYSGAREQFF. V gene TRBV6-6 combines with J gene TRBJ2-1; D may correspond to TRBD1 or TRBD2 (6 bases each). The length of the CDR3 is 15 residues. From germline, CDR1 is MNHNY and CDR2 SVGAGI (reference sequence). Deletions cut 0 bases from V and 10 bases from J, with 16 bases between.

In nucleotides, the CDR3 is TGTGCCAGCAGCCAAGGGGGGAGCGTGGATACGCAGTATTTT. This translates into CASSQGGSVDTQYF. The V and J genes are TRBV3-1 (or the pseudogene TRBV3-2) and TRBJ2-3; perhaps D is TRBD1 or TRBD2 (5 bases each). Trimming pared 1 base from V and 6 bases from J, leaving 11 bases between. Germline CDR1 reads LGHDT; CDR2 reads YNNKEL (reference sequence). The CDR3 spans 14 residues.

The rearrangement links TRBV7-2 to TRBJ2-7; 10 nucleotides line up with TRBD2. This CDR3 contains 15 residues. The germline V gene encodes CDR1 SGHTA and CDR2 FQGNSA. V trimming: 5 bases; J trimming: 3 bases; junction bases outside the gene matches: 7. CDR3 protein: CASSPKREGVYEQYF. In DNA, the CDR3 is TGTGCCAGCAGCCCAAAGCGGGAGGGGGTCTACGAGCAGTACTTC.

The rearrangement joins TRBV7-8 to TRBJ2-1; maybe TRBD2 (6 bases). The germline CDR1 and CDR2 sequences are SGHVS and FQNEAQ. The CDR3 length is 15 residues. Trimming left V 0 bases short and J 7 bases short, with 13 bases between. The DNA for the CDR3 is TGTGCCAGCAGCTTAGCAGGAGGGCGAGGAAATGAGCAGTTCTTC. Its translation: CASSLAGGRGNEQFF.

The V call is TRBV18, the J call TRBJ1-5; D not certain. V dropped 0 bases and J dropped 4 bases, with 10 bases sitting between them. The CDR3 loop spans 15 amino acids. In germline, CDR1 is KGHSH, CDR2 LQKENI. The CDR3 loop is CASSPPGGPNQPQHF. The CDR3 DNA follows: TGTGCCAGCTCACCACCCGGCGGGCCAAATCAGCCCCAGCATTTT.

This clone came up once. The rearrangement joins TRBV29-1 to TRBJ2-2; the D is unclear. Trimming cost V 4 bases and J 3 bases, with 9 bases left between them. Looked up from germline, CDR1 is SQVTM and CDR2 is ANQGSEA. The CDR3 contains 13 residues. Here the CDR3 DNA reads TGCAGCGTTGTCCCGGATTACACCGGGGAGCTGTTTTTT. Translating gives CSVVPDYTGELFF.

V gene TRBV4-1 combines with J gene TRBJ1-2; D uncertain. The CDR3 runs 17 residues. Trimming cost V 0 bases and J 4 bases, with 18 bases left between them. Germline V gene lookup returns CDR1 MGHRA and CDR2 YSYEKL. CDR3 residues: CASSQDRSTSPTYGYTF. CDR3 nucleotides: TGCGCCAGCAGCCAAGATCGGTCCACAAGCCCCACCTATGGCTACACCTTC.

The genes are TRBV30 and TRBJ1-5; no firm D call. CDR1 is GTSNPN and CDR2 is SVGIG in the germline V gene (reference sequence). The CDR3 spans 13 residues. V lost 2 bases and J 6 bases, leaving 11 bases between the germline ends. CDR3 protein: CAWSSGPIQPQHF. Written as DNA, the CDR3 is TGTGCCTGGAGTTCAGGCCCGATTCAGCCCCAGCATTTT.

This chain links TRBV6-1 with TRBJ1-2, with a weak D call TRBD1 (6 bases). The germline V and J ends were trimmed by 5 bases and 5 bases, with 12 bases remaining between them. Germline V lookup: CDR1 MNHNS, CDR2 SASEGT. This CDR3 is built from 13 residues. CDR3 sequence (DNA): TGTGCCAGCAGTCCGACCGACAGGTATGGCTACACCTTC. As protein: CASSPTDRYGYTF.

The chain is built from TRBV5-6 and TRBJ2-7, with 10 bases matching TRBD2. Germline V gene lookup returns CDR1 SGHDT and CDR2 YYEEEE. CDR3 length: 16 residues. Unmatched junction bases numbered 3, after V lost 0 bases and J lost 0 bases. CDR3 in amino acids: CASSLGGLAPSYEQYF. The CDR3 DNA reads as TGTGCCAGCAGCTTGGGGGGACTAGCGCCCTCCTACGAGCAGTACTTC.

The rearrangement joins TRBV5-1 to TRBJ1-5; 9 nucleotides line up with TRBD1. The germline gives CDR1 SGHRS, CDR2 YFSETQ. The J segment lost 5 bases and the V segment lost 0 bases, leaving 3 bases of the junction unmatched. The CDR3 consists of 15 residues. The CDR3 bases are TGCGCCAGCAGCTTGGACAGGGGGCAGGATCAGCCCCAGCATTTT. Its protein product is CASSLDRGQDQPQHF.

Note on this clone: Its ends do not fully match the called genes, so a read error is possible. The chain carries TRBV4-1 and TRBJ1-5; the D gene is possibly TRBD1 (5 bases). The CDR3 has 13 residues. Germline V CDR1 and CDR2: MGHRA, YSYEKL. CDR3 DNA sequence: TGTGCCAGCAGCCCTCAGGGATGGCAGCCCCAGCATTTT. Translated: CASSPQGWQPQHF.

This clone was seen a single time. The chain combines TRBV5-1 with TRBJ1-1; D possibly corresponds to TRBD1 (5 bases). Trimming pared 0 bases from V and 5 bases from J, leaving 23 bases between. Germline V gene data show CDR1 as SGHRS and CDR2 as YFSETQ. The CDR3 consists of 18 residues. The CDR3 DNA reads as TGCGCCAGCAGCTTGGTGGCCAAGAATTGGGGCTGGGTTACTGAAGCTTTCTTT. It codes for CASSLVAKNWGWVTEAFF.

The chain links TRBV6-1 to TRBJ1-3, with TRBD1 as a possible D gene (6 bases). The CDR3 length is 18 residues. Germline CDR1 and CDR2: MNHNS and SASEGT. Trimming pared 3 bases from V and 1 base from J, leaving 19 bases between. This CDR3 is CASSDAIPTGISGNTIYF. CDR3 DNA sequence: TGTGCCAGCAGTGATGCAATCCCAACAGGGATATCTGGAAACACCATATATTTT.

The rearrangement links TRBV3-1 (or the pseudogene TRBV3-2) to TRBJ2-2, with a weak D call TRBD2 (5 bases). The CDR3 runs 15 residues. The germline V gene encodes CDR1 LGHDT and CDR2 YNNKEL (reference sequence). V gave up 1 base and J gave up 6 bases, with 12 bases separating them. CDR3 sequence (DNA): TGTGCCAGCAGCCAAGGCGTGGGTAGCGCCGGGGAGCTGTTTTTT. This encodes CASSQGVGSAGELFF.

This clone was detected a few times. The gene calls are TRBV2 and TRBJ1-6; the D gene is possibly TRBD1 (5 bases). Per the germline V gene, CDR1 is SNHLY and CDR2 is FYNNEI. Trimming removed 1 base from V and 13 bases from J, with 11 bases in between. This CDR3 is built from 13 residues. The CDR3, as DNA: TGTGCCAGCAGTGAAGGGGACCTACAGCCCCTCCACTTT. Residues: CASSEGDLQPLHF.